The rows below give T cell receptor beta chains drawn from one sample of a study of blood T cell repertoires in COVID-19. The table came from immunoSEQ multiplex PCR; TCRdb's copy has only in-frame clones and leaves some out. Among 30,000 to 35,000 clones, 93% were seen once, and the ten largest hold 4% to 6.5%. Sequenced sample: peripheral blood. The receptors were gathered from a human donor in a cohort sampled during active COVID-19. CDR3s include the opening cysteine and the closing phenylalanine or tryptophan. A D gene is named only where the DNA matches it firmly. A row's size may be missing; if present it is once, few, many or a size class.

TGTGCCAGCAGCTTTTCAACAGGGATGTATGGCTACACCTTC	CASSFSTGMYGYTF	TRBV7-2	TRBJ1-2	.	.
TGCGCCAGCAGCTTGGATATGGGGGGTCAGCCCCAGCATTTT	CASSLDMGGQPQHF	TRBV5-1	TRBJ1-5	.	few
TGTGCCAGCAGCTTGACGGGTTCCACCGGGGAGCTGTTTTTT	CASSLTGSTGELFF	TRBV5-5	TRBJ2-2	.	.
TGTGCCAGCAGTGATGAGCCAGGGGGTATCCACGAGCAGTACTTC	CASSDEPGGIHEQYF	TRBV6-1	TRBJ2-7	TRBD1	.
TGTGCCAGCAGCTCCCCGACAGGGAGAACCGGGGAGCTGTTTTTT	CASSSPTGRTGELFF	TRBV7-9	TRBJ2-2	TRBD1	.
TGTGCCAGCAGTCTCTACAATGAGCAGTTCTTC	CASSLYNEQFF	TRBV2	TRBJ2-1	.	.
TGTGCCAGCAGCTTAAGAGGACTAGTGAACAATGAGCAGTTCTTC	CASSLRGLVNNEQFF	TRBV5-4	TRBJ2-1	TRBD2	.
TGTGCCAGCAGTTTACAGGAGGCCTATAATTCACCCCTCCACTTT	CASSLQEAYNSPLHF	TRBV28	TRBJ1-6	.	.
TGTGCCAGCAGCCAAGCAGGGGCCCAAGAGACCCAGTACTTC	CASSQAGAQETQYF	TRBV3-1/TRBV3-2	TRBJ2-5	.	.
TGCGCCAGCAGTGGGACACAGAGGCCTTACGAGCAGTACTTC	CASSGTQRPYEQYF	TRBV10-1	TRBJ2-7	.	.
TGTGCCAGCAGCGTAGCGGGACTACAAACCTACGAGCAGTACTTC	CASSVAGLQTYEQYF	TRBV9	TRBJ2-7	TRBD2	.
TGTGCCAGCAGCCAAGATCGAGGTCAGCCCCAGCATTTT	CASSQDRGQPQHF	TRBV3-1/TRBV3-2	TRBJ1-5	.	few
TGTGCCAGCAGCACGGACAGGGTAAAGGTCCATGGGAACACTGAAGCTTTCTTT	CASSTDRVKVHGNTEAFF	TRBV5-5	TRBJ1-1	TRBD1	.
TGTGCCAGCAGCCAAGACCTCTGGGGACTAGCGGGAGGAGTGACAGATACGCAGTATTTT	CASSQDLWGLAGGVTDTQYF	TRBV4-2	TRBJ2-3	TRBD2	.
TGTGCCAGCAGCTTGTACACACTAGCGGGGGGGCCTCTAGTCTACAATGAGCAGTTCTTC	CASSLYTLAGGPLVYNEQFF	TRBV5-4	TRBJ2-1	TRBD2	.
TGTGCCAGCTCACCACCGACTAGTTCCTACGAGCAGTACTTC	CASSPPTSSYEQYF	TRBV18	TRBJ2-7	.	.
TGTGCCAGCTCAACAGGGACAGCCCTAACTAATGAAAAACTGTTTTTT	CASSTGTALTNEKLFF	TRBV18	TRBJ1-4	TRBD1	.
TGTGCCAGCAGCTTGGGGCGGGGAGGGATCACAGATACGCAGTATTTT	CASSLGRGGITDTQYF	TRBV5-6	TRBJ2-3	TRBD2	.
TGTGCCAGCAGCTGGGGACAGGGGGCCTACGAGCAGTACTTC	CASSWGQGAYEQYF	TRBV5-6	TRBJ2-7	TRBD1	.
TGTGCCAGCAAAGACCGACATAATGAAAAACTGTTTTTT	CASKDRHNEKLFF	TRBV9	TRBJ1-4	.	.
TGTGCCAGCAGCTTGGCACAGGGTACTGAGCAGTTCTTC	CASSLAQGTEQFF	TRBV5-4	TRBJ2-1	.	.
TGTGCCAGCTCACCATTAGACAGGGTTACAGACGAGCAGTACTTC	CASSPLDRVTDEQYF	TRBV18	TRBJ2-7	TRBD1	.
TGTGCCAGTAGTCCGGACTGGGGGCCTGGAAACACCATATATTTT	CASSPDWGPGNTIYF	TRBV19	TRBJ1-3	.	once
TGTGCCAGTAGTACAGAAATAGGGGTCTATGGCTACACCTTC	CASSTEIGVYGYTF	TRBV19	TRBJ1-2	.	.
TGTGCCAGCGCGGGGCAGGGGGTCTCCTACGAGCAGTACTTC	CASAGQGVSYEQYF	TRBV6-5	TRBJ2-7	.	.
TGTGCCAGCAGTTCGTGGGTTGGGACTTCTGACTACGAGCAGTACTTC	CASSSWVGTSDYEQYF	TRBV6-5	TRBJ2-7	.	.
TGTGCCAGCAGTGAAGTAACACAAGAGACCCAGTACTTC	CASSEVTQETQYF	TRBV6-1	TRBJ2-5	.	.
TGTGCCAGCAGGGACAGTAACCCCTACGAGCAGTACTTC	CASRDSNPYEQYF	TRBV27	TRBJ2-7	.	.
TGTGCCAGCAGCGTAGGCGGGGAGAGGAGCACAGATACGCAGTATTTT	CASSVGGERSTDTQYF	TRBV9	TRBJ2-3	.	.
TGTGCCAGCAGTGAACTACAGGGATATATTCAGCCCCAGCATTTT	CASSELQGYIQPQHF	TRBV6-1	TRBJ1-5	.	.
TGTGCCTGGACCTCCGGGTTCCCTAGCACAGATACGCAGTATTTT	CAWTSGFPSTDTQYF	TRBV30	TRBJ2-3	.	.
TGTGCCAGCAGCACCACTCCGGTCCCGGGACAGGGACGTCAGCCCCAGCATTTT	CASSTTPVPGQGRQPQHF	TRBV7-6	TRBJ1-5	TRBD1	.
TGTGCCAGCAGCGGGGCGACAGGCCCGAAGGATGAAAAACTGTTTTTT	CASSGATGPKDEKLFF	TRBV9	TRBJ1-4	.	.
TGTGCCAGCAGCCCTCGACAGGGGGCGAGCGACACTGAAGCTTTCTTT	CASSPRQGASDTEAFF	TRBV7-9	TRBJ1-1	TRBD1	.
TGTGCCAGCAGCTCGAGCAGGGGTGAAAAACTGTTTTTT	CASSSSRGEKLFF	TRBV11-2	TRBJ1-4	.	.
TGTGCCAGTTCCCGCAGTAGCGGGGTTAGCTCCTACGAGCAGTACTTC	CASSRSSGVSSYEQYF	TRBV19	TRBJ2-7	TRBD2	few
TGTGCCAGCAGCTTAGCTAAAATAGCGGGGGCGCGGGAGACCCAGTACTTC	CASSLAKIAGARETQYF	TRBV7-2	TRBJ2-5	TRBD2	.
TGTGCCATCAGTGAGGGGCCACCCATCAGTGAAGCTTTCTTT	CAISEGPPISEAFF	TRBV10-3	TRBJ1-1	.	.
TGTGCCAGCAGCGTAGGCGCTAGTGAAATCACAGATACGCAGTATTTT	CASSVGASEITDTQYF	TRBV9	TRBJ2-3	.	.
TGTGCCAGTCATATCAGGGGAGCCCAGCCCCAGCATTTT	CASHIRGAQPQHF	TRBV19	TRBJ1-5	.	.
TGCGCCAGCAGCCAAGATAGCGAAAGGATTAATAATTCACCCCTCCACTTT	CASSQDSERINNSPLHF	TRBV4-1	TRBJ1-6	.	.
TGTGCTAGCGATAGGCCGGGACAGGGGTTTTATGGCTACACCTTC	CASDRPGQGFYGYTF	TRBV12-5	TRBJ1-2	TRBD1	.
TGTGCCAGCTCACCACCGGGACAGATCGACACCGGGGAGCTGTTTTTT	CASSPPGQIDTGELFF	TRBV18	TRBJ2-2	TRBD1	.
TGCGCCAGCACTATTGGAGGCCAAGAGACCCAGTACTTC	CASTIGGQETQYF	TRBV5-1	TRBJ2-5	.	.
TGCAGCGTTGAAGGAGGGGGCGGGTTGGGGACAGATACGCAGTATTTT	CSVEGGGGLGTDTQYF	TRBV29-1	TRBJ2-3	TRBD1	.
TGTGCCAGCAGCTTCTACCCCCGCGGACAGGGAAGATTTGCTGAAGCTTTCTTT	CASSFYPRGQGRFAEAFF	TRBV11-2	TRBJ1-1	TRBD1	.